The following is a T cell receptor (beta chain) sequence with its context. The sample originates from a study of blood T cell repertoires in COVID-19. Looking at the study overall: COVID-19 samples, acute and convalescent, were from the United States, Italy and Spain. PBMCs, B-cell-depleted T cells, or T cells provided the cDNA or gDNA that made up the material.

Generated by immunoSEQ multiplex PCR, the TCRdb table keeps only in-frame clones and is missing some. The sample lists 50,000 to 75,000 clones; roughly 85% were seen once. This TCR was recovered from a man aged 55 to 70 with acute or convalescent COVID-19. The sequenced material came from peripheral blood.

The CDR3 is CASIQQGTGYTF. CDR3 DNA: TGTGCCAGCATTCAACAGGGGACTGGCTACACCTTC. The chain joins TRBV2 to TRBJ1-2, with 7 nucleotides matching TRBD1. CDR1 is SNHLY, CDR2 FYNNEI, per germline. The CDR3 has 12 amino acids. V lost 7 bases, J lost 7 bases, and 6 bases stayed unmatched.